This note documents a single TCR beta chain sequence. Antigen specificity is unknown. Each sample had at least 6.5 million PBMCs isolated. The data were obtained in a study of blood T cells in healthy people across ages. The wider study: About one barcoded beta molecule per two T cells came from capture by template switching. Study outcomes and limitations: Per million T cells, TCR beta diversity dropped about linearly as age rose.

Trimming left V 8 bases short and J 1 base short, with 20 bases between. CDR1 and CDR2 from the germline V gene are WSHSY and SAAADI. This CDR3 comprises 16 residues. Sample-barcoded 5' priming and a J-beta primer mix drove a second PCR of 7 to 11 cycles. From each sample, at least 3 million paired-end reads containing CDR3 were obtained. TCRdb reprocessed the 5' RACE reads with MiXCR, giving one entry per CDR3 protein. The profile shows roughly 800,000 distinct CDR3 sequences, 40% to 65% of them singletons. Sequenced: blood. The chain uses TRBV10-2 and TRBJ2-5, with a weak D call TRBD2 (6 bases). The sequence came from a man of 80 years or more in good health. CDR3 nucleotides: TGCGCCAGCGGGGGGAGAACAGTAACCAGCCAAGAGACCCAGTACTTC. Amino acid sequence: CASGGRTVTSQETQYF.